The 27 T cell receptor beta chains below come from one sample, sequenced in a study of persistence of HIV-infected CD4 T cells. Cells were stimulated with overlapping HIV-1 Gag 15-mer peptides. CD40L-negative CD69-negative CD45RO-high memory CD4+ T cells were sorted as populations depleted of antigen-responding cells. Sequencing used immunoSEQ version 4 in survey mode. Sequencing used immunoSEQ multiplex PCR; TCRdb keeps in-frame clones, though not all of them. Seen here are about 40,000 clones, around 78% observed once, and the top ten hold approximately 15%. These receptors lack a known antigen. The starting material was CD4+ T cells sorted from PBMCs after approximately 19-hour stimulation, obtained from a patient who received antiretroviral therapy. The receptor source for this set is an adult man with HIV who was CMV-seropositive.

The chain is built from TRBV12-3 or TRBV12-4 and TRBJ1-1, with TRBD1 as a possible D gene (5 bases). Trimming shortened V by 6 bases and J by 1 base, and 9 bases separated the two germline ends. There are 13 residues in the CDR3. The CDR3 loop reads CASRLTGNTEAFF. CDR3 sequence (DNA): TGTGCCAGCAGATTAACAGGGAACACTGAAGCTTTCTTT.

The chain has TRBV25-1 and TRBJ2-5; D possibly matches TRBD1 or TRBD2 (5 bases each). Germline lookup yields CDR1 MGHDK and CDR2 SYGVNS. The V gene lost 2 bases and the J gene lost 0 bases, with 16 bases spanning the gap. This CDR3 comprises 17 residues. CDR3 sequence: CASSEGWGFLYQETQYF. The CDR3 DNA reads TGTGCCAGCAGTGAAGGGTGGGGGTTTTTGTACCAAGAGACCCAGTACTTC.

The DNA for the CDR3 is TGTGCCAGCAGTTCTCTAGCGGGAGGAGTAACAGATACGCAGTATTTT. Protein product: CASSSLAGGVTDTQYF. The chain couples TRBV27 to TRBJ2-3, with 11 bases matching TRBD2. V shed 4 bases, J shed 3 bases, and the junction held 6 bases outside the gene matches. The CDR3 loop spans 16 amino acids. The V gene's germline CDR1 is MNHEY and CDR2 SMNVEV (reference sequence).

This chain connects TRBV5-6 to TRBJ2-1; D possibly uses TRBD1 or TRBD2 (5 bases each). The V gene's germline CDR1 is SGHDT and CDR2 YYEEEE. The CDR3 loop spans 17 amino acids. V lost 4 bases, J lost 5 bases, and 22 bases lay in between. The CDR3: CASSLRGRGDGNNEQFF. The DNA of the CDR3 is TGTGCCAGCAGCCTAAGGGGCCGGGGTGACGGGAACAATGAGCAGTTCTTC.

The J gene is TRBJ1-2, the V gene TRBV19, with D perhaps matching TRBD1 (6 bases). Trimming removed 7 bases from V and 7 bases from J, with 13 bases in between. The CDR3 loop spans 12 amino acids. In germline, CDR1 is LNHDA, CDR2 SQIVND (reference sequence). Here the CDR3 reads CASTSGGLGYTF. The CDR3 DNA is TGTGCCAGTACGAGCGGGGGCCTTGGCTACACCTTC.

The CDR3 loop reads CASMVGPNWGNTIYF. CDR3 sequence (DNA): TGTGCCAGCATGGTGGGGCCCAATTGGGGAAACACCATATATTTT. The chain uses TRBV9 and TRBJ1-3; possible D gene TRBD1, 5 bases. The CDR3 totals 15 residues. The germline V and J ends were trimmed by 6 bases and 4 bases, with 17 bases remaining between them. The germline gives CDR1 SGDLS, CDR2 YYNGEE.

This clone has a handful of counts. Written as DNA, the CDR3 is TGTGCCAGCAGTAGTCACCCTGATCAGCCCCAGCATTTT. Translating gives CASSSHPDQPQHF. This chain links TRBV7-8 with TRBJ1-5; D unclear. Germline CDR1 and CDR2: SGHVS and FQNEAQ. This CDR3 region has 13 residues. V was trimmed by 6 bases and J by 5 bases, leaving 11 bases between them.

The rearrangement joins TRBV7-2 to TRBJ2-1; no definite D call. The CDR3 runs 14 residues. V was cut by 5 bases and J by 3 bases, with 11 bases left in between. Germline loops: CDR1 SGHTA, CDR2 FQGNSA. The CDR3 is CASSLHGDYNEQFF. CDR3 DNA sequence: TGTGCCAGCAGCCTACACGGAGACTACAATGAGCAGTTCTTC.

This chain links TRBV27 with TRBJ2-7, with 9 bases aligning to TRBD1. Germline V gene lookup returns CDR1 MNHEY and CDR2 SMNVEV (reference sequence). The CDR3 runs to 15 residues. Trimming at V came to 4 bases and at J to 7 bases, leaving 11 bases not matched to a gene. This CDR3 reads CASSSPDRGKGEQYF. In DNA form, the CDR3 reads TGTGCCAGCAGTTCCCCGGACAGGGGAAAAGGGGAGCAGTACTTC.

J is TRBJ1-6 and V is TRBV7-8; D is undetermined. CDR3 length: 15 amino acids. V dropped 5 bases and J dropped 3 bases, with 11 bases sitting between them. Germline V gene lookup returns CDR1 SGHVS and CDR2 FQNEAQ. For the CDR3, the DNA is TGTGCCAGCAGCCCTGATTCATTCTATAATTCACCCCTCCACTTT. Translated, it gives CASSPDSFYNSPLHF.

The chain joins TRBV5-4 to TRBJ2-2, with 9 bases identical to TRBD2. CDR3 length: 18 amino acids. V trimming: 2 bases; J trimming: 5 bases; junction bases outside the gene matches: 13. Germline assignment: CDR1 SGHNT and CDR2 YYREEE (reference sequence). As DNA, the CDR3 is TGTGCCAGCAGCTTTGGGGGTAGCGGGGGAAAGGGAACCGGGGAGCTGTTTTTT. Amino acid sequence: CASSFGGSGGKGTGELFF.

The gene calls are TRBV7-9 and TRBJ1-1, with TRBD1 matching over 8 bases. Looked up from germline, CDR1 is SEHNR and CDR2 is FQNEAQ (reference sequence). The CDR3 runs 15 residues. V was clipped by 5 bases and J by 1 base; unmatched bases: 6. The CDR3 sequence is CASSRLGQANTEAFF. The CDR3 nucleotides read TGTGCCAGCAGCCGACTGGGACAGGCGAACACTGAAGCTTTCTTT.

This chain's CDR3 is CASSPDLGQPQHF. The CDR3 nucleotides read TGTGCCAGCTCACCGGACCTGGGGCAGCCCCAGCATTTT. This chain connects TRBV18 to TRBJ1-5, with no clear D. Trimming stripped 3 bases from V and 7 bases from J, with 10 bases between. The CDR3 consists of 13 residues. The germline V gene encodes CDR1 KGHSH and CDR2 LQKENI.

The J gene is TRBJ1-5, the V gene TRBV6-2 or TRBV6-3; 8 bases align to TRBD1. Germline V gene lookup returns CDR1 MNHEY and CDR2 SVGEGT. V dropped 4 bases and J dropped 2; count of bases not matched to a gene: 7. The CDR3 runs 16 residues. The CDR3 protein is CASSSSDRGRNQPQHF. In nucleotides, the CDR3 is TGTGCCAGCAGTTCCTCTGACAGGGGACGCAATCAGCCCCAGCATTTT.

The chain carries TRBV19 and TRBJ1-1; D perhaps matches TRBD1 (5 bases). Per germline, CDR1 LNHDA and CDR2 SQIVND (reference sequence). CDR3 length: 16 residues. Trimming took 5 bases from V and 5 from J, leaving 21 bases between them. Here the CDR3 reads CASSPSRIRGGTEAFF. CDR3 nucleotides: TGTGCCAGTAGTCCTTCGAGGATTAGGGGAGGGACTGAAGCTTTCTTT. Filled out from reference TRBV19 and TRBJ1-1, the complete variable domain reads DGGITQSPKYLFRKEGQNVTLSCEQNLNHDAMYWYRQDPGQGLRLIYYSQIVNDFQKGDIAEGYSVSREKKESFPLTVTSAQKNPTAFYLCASSPSRIRGGTEAFFGQGTRLTVV.

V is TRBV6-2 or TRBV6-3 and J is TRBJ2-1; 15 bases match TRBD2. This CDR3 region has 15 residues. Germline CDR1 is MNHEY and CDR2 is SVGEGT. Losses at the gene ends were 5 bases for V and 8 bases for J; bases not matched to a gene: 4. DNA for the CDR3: TGTGCCAGCAGTCGGACTAGCGGGAGGGCTTATGAGCAGTTCTTC. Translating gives CASSRTSGRAYEQFF.

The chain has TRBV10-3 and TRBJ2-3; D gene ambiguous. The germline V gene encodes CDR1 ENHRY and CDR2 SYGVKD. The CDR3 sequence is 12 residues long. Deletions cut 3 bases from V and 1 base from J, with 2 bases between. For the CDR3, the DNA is TGTGCCATCAGTGAAGGCACAGATACGCAGTATTTT. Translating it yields CAISEGTDTQYF.

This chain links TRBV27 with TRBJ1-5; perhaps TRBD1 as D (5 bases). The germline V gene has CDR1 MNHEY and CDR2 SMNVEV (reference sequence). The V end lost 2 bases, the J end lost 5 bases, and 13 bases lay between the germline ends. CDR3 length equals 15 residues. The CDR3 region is CASSLKGTAHQPQHF. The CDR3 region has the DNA TGTGCCAGCAGTTTAAAAGGGACGGCTCATCAGCCCCAGCATTTT.

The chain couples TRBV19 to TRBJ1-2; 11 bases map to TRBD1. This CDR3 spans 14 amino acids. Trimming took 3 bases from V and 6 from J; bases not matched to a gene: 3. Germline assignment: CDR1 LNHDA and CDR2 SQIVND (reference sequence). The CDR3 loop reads CASSIGQGADGYTF. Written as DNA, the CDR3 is TGTGCCAGTAGTATTGGACAGGGGGCGGATGGCTACACCTTC.

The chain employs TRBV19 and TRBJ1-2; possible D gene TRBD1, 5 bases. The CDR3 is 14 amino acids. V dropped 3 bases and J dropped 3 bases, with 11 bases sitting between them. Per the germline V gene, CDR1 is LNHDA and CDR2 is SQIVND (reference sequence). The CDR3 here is CASSMGRDYYGYTF. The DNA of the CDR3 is TGTGCCAGTAGTATGGGCAGGGATTACTATGGCTACACCTTC.

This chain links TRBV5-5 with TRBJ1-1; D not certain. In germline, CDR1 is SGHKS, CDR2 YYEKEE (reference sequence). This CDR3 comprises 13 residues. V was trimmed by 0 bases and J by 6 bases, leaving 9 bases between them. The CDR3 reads CASSLAGTPEAFF. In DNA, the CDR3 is TGTGCCAGCAGCTTGGCCGGAACCCCTGAAGCTTTCTTT.

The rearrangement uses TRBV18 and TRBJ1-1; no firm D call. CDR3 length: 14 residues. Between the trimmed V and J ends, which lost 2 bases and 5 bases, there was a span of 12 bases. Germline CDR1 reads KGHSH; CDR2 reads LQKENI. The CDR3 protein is CASSPLGAETEAFF. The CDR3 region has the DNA TGTGCCAGCTCACCATTAGGAGCAGAGACTGAAGCTTTCTTT.

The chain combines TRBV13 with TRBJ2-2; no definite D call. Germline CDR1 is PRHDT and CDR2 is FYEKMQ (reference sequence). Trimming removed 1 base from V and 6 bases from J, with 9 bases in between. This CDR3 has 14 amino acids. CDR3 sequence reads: CASSLAAIAGELFF. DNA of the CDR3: TGTGCCAGCAGCTTAGCCGCAATAGCCGGGGAGCTGTTTTTT.

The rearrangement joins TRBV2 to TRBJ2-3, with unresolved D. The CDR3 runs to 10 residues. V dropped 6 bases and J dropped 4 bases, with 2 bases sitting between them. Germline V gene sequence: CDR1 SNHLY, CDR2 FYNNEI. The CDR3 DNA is TGTGCCAGCAGCTCAGATACGCAGTATTTT. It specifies CASSSDTQYF. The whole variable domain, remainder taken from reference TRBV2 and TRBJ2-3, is EPEVTQTPSHQVTQMGQEVILRCVPISNHLYFYWYRQILGQKVEFLVSFYNNEISEKSEIFDDQFSVERPDGSNFTLKIRSTKLEDSAMYFCASSSDTQYFGPGTRLTVL.

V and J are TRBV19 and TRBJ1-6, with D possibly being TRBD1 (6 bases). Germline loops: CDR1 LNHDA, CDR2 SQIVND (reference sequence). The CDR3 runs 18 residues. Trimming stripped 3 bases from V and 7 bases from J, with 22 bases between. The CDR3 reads CASSIIGSLDRRNSPLHF. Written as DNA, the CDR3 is TGTGCCAGTAGTATTATTGGTTCTCTTGACAGGAGAAATTCACCCCTCCACTTT.

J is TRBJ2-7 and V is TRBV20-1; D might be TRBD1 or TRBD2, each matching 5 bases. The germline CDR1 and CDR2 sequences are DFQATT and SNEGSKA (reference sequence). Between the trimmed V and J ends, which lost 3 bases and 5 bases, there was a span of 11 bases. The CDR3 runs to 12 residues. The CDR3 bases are TGCAGTGCTAGTAGAGGGGTCAACGAGCAGTACTTC. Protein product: CSASRGVNEQYF.

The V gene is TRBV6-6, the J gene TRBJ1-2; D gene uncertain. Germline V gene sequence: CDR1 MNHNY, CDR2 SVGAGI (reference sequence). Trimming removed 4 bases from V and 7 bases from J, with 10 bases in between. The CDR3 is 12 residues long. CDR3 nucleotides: TGTGCCAGCAGTTCTGACACCCCTGGCTACACCTTC. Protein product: CASSSDTPGYTF.